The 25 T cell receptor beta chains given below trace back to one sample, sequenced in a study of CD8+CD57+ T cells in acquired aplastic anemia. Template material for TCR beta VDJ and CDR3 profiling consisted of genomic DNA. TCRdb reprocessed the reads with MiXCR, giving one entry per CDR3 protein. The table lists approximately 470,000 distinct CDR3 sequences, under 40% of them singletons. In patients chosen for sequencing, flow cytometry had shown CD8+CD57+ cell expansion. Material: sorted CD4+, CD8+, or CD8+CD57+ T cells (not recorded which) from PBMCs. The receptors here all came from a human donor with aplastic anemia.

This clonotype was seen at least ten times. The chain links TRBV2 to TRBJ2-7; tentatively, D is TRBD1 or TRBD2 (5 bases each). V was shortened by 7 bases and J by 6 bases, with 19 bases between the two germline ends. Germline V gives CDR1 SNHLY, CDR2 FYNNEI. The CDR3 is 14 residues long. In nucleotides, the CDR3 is TGTGCCAGCACCAGGGACGTAACCGGATTCGAGCAGTACTTC. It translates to CASTRDVTGFEQYF.

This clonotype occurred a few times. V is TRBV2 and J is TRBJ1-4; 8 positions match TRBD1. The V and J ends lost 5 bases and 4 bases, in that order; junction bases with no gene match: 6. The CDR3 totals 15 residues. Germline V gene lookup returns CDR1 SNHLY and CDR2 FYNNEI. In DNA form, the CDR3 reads TGTGCCAGCAGTCTAAGGACAGGGCGTAATGAAAAACTGTTTTTT. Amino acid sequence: CASSLRTGRNEKLFF.

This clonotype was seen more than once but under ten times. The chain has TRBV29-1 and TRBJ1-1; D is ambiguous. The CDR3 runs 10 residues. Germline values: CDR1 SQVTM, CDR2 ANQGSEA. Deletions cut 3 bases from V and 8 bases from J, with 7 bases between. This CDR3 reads CSVEEGEAFF. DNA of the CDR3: TGCAGCGTTGAGGAAGGGGAAGCTTTCTTT.

DNA of the CDR3: TGCGCCAGCAGCGAACTAGTCGATCAGCCCCAGCATTTT. Amino acids: CASSELVDQPQHF. This chain links TRBV10-1 with TRBJ1-5; D is ambiguous. Germline CDR1 WNHNN, CDR2 SYGVQD (reference sequence). V was clipped by 6 bases and J by 5 bases, with 11 bases between them. This CDR3 contains 13 residues.

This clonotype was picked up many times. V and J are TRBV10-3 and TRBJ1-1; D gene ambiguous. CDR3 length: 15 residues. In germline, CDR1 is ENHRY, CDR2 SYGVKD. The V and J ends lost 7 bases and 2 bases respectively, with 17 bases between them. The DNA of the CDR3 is TGTGCCATCACCGAAGGAGGATTCCTCAACACTGAAGCTTTCTTT. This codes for CAITEGGFLNTEAFF.

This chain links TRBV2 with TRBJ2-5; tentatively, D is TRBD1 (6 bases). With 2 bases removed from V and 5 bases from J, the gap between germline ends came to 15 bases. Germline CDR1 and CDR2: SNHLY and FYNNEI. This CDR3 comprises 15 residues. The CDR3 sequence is CASSEQGKAWETQYF. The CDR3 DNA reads TGTGCCAGCAGTGAACAGGGGAAGGCGTGGGAGACCCAGTACTTC. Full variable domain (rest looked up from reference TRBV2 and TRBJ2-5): EPEVTQTPSHQVTQMGQEVILRCVPISNHLYFYWYRQILGQKVEFLVSFYNNEISEKSEIFDDQFSVERPDGSNFTLKIRSTKLEDSAMYFCASSEQGKAWETQYFGPGTRLLVL.

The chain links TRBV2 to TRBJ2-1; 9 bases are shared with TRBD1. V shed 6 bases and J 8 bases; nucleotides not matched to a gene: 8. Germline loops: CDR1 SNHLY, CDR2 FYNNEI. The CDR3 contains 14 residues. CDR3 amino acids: CASSDDRGEDEQFF. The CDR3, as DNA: TGTGCCAGCAGCGACGACAGGGGGGAGGATGAGCAGTTCTTC.

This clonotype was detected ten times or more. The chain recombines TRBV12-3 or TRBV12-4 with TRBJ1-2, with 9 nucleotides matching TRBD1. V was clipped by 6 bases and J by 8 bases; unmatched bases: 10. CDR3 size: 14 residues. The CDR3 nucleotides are TGTGCCAGCAGACCGGGGACAGGGCCCTGGGGCTACACCTTC. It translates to CASRPGTGPWGYTF.

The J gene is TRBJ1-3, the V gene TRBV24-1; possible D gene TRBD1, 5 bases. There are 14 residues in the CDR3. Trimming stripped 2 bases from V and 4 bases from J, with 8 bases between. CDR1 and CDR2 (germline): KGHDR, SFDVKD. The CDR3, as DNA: TGTGCCACCAGTGATTCAGGGACCGGAAACACCATATATTTT. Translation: CATSDSGTGNTIYF.

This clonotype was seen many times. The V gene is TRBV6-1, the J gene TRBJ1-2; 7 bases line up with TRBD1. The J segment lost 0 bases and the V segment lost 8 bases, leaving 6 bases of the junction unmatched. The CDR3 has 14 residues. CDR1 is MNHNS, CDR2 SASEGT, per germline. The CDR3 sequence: CASDRVIANYGYTF. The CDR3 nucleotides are TGTGCCAGCGACAGGGTCATAGCTAACTATGGCTACACCTTC.

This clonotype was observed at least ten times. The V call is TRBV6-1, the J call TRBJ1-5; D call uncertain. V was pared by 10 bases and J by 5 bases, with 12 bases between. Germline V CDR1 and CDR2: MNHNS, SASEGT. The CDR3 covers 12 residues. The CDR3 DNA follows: TGTGCCACCGCACGAGGAGATCAGCCCCAGCATTTT. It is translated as CATARGDQPQHF.

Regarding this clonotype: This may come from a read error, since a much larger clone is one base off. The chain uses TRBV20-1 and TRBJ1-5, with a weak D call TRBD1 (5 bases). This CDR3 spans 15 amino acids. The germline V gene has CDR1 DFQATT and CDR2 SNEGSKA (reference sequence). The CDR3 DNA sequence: TGCGGTGCTAGACCACGGGGGAATAGCAATCAGCCCCAGCATTTT. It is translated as CGARPRGNSNQPQHF.

DNA for the CDR3: TGTGCCACCAGCAGCCAGGGGACAGGGGAGTACTACGAGCAGTACTTC. This codes for CATSSQGTGEYYEQYF. The gene calls are TRBV15 and TRBJ2-7; 10 nucleotides align to TRBD1. V shed 3 bases, J shed 3 bases, and the junction held 8 bases outside the gene matches. From germline, CDR1 is LNHNV and CDR2 YYDKDF (reference sequence). The CDR3 is 16 amino acids.

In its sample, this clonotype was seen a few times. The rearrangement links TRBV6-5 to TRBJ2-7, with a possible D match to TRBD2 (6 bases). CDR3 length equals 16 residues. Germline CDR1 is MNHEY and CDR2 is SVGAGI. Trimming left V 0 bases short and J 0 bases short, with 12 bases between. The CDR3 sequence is CASSYSASASSYEQYF. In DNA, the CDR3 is TGTGCCAGCAGTTACTCCGCTAGCGCGAGCTCCTACGAGCAGTACTTC.

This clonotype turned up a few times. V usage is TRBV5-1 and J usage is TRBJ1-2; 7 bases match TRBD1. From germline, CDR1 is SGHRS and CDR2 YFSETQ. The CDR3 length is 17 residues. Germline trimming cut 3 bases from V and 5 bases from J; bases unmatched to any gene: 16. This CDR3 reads CASSSGQPSLTSYGYTF. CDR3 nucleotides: TGCGCCAGCAGCTCGGGACAGCCTTCCCTCACGAGTTATGGCTACACCTTC.

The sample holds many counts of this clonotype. This chain's CDR3 is CASSWTSGTYEQYF. The CDR3 DNA reads as TGCGCCAGCAGCTGGACTAGCGGGACCTACGAGCAGTACTTC. The chain is built from TRBV5-1 and TRBJ2-7; 12 positions match TRBD2. Germline V gene data show CDR1 as SGHRS and CDR2 as YFSETQ. This CDR3 region has 14 residues. Trimming took 3 bases from V and 2 from J; bases not matched to a gene: 0.

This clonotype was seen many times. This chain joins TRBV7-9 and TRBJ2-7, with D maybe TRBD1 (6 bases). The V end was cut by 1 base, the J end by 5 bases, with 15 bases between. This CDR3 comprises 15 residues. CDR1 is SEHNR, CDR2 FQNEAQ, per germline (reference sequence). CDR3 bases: TGTGCCAGCAGCTTAGACGGCAGGGGCGGCGACGAGCAGTACTTC. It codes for CASSLDGRGGDEQYF. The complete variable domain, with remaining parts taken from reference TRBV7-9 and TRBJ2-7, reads DTGVSQNPRHKITKRGQNVTFRCDPISEHNRLYWYRQTLGQGPEFLTYFQNEAQLEKSRLLSDRFSAERPKGSFSTLEIQRTEQGDSAMYLCASSLDGRGGDEQYFGPGTRLTVT.

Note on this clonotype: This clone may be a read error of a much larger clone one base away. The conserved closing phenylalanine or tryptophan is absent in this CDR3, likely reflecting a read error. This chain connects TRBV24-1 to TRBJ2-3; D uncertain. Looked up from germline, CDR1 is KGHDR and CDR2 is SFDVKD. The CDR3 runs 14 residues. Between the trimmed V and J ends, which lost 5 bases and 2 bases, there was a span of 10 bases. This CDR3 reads CATSAVGSTDTQYS. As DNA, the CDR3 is TGTGCCACCAGTGCTGTAGGGTCCACAGATACGCAGTATTCT.

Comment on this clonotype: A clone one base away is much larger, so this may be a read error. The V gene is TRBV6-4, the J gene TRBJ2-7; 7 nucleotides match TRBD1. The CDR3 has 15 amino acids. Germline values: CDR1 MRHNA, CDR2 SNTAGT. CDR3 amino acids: CASSEGPGGSYEQCF. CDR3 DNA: TGTGCCTCCAGTGAGGGGCCAGGGGGATCATACGAGCAGTGCTTC.

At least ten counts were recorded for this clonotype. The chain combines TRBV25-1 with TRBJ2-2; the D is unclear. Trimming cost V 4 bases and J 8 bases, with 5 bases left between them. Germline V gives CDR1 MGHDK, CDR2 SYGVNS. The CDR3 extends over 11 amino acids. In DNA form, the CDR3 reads TGTGCCAGCAGTGTTGTAGGGGAGCTGTTTTTT. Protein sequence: CASSVVGELFF.

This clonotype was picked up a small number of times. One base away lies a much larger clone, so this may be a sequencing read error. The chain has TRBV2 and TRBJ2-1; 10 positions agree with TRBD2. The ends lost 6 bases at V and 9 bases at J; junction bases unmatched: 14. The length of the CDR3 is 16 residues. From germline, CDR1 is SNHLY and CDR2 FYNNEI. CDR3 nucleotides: TGTGCCAGCAGAGAGACGAGAGCGGGAGGGCCTGGTGAGCAGTTCTTC. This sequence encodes CASRETRAGGPGEQFF.

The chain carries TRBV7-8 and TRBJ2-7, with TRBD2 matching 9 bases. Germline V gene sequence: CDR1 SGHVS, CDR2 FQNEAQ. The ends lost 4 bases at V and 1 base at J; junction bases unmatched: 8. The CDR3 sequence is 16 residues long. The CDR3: CASSWVAGDGSYEQYF. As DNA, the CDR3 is TGTGCCAGCAGCTGGGTAGCGGGGGACGGGTCCTACGAGCAGTACTTC.

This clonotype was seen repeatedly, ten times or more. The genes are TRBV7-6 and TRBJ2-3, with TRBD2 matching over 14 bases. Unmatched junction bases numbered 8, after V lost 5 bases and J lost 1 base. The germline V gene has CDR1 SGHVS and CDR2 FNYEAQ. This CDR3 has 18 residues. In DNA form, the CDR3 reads TGTGCCAGCAGCAAGACTAGCGGGGGGGCGGGAGGCACAGATACGCAGTATTTT. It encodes CASSKTSGGAGGTDTQYF.

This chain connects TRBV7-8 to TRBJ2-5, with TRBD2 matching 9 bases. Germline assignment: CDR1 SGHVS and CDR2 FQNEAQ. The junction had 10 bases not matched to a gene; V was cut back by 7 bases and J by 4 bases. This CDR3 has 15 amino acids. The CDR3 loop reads CASTHRGGAGETQYF. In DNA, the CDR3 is TGTGCCAGCACCCATCGCGGGGGGGCCGGAGAGACCCAGTACTTC.

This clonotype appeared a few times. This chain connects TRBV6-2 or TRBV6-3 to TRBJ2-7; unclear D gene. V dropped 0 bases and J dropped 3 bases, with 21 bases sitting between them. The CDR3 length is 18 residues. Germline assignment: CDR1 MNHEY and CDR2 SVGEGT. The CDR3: CASSYSWVLPATYYEQYF. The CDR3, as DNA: TGTGCCAGCAGTTACTCCTGGGTTCTGCCAGCGACCTACTACGAGCAGTACTTC.